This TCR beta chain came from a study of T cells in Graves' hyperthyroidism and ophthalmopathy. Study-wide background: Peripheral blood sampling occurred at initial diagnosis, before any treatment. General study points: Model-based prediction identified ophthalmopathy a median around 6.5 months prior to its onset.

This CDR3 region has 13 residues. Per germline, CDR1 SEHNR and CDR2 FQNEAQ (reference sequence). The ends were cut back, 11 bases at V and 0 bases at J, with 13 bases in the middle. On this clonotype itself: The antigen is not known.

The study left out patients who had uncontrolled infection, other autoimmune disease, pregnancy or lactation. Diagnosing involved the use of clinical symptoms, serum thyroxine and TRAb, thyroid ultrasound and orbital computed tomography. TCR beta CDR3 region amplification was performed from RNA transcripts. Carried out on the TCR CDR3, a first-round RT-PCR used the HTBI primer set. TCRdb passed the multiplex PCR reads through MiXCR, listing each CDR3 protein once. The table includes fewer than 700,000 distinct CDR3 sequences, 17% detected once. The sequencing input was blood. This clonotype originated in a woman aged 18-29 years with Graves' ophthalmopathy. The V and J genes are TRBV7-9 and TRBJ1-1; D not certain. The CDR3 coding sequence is TGTGCCGCCCTCATGCCTATGAACACTGAAGCTTTCTTT. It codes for CAALMPMNTEAFF.